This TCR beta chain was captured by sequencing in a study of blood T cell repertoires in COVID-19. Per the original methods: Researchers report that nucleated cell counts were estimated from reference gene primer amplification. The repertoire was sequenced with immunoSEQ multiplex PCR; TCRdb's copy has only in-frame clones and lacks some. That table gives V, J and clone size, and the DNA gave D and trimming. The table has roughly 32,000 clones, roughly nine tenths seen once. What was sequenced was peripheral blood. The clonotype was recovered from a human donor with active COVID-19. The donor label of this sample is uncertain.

The CDR3 region is CASSSGTANTEAFF. In nucleotides, the CDR3 is TGTGCCAGCAGCTCCGGGACAGCGAACACTGAAGCTTTCTTT. V is TRBV7-9 and J is TRBJ1-1, with TRBD1 matching 7 bases. This CDR3 is built from 14 residues. From germline, CDR1 is SEHNR and CDR2 FQNEAQ (reference sequence). The V and J ends lost 4 bases and 1 base, in that order; junction bases with no gene match: 3.